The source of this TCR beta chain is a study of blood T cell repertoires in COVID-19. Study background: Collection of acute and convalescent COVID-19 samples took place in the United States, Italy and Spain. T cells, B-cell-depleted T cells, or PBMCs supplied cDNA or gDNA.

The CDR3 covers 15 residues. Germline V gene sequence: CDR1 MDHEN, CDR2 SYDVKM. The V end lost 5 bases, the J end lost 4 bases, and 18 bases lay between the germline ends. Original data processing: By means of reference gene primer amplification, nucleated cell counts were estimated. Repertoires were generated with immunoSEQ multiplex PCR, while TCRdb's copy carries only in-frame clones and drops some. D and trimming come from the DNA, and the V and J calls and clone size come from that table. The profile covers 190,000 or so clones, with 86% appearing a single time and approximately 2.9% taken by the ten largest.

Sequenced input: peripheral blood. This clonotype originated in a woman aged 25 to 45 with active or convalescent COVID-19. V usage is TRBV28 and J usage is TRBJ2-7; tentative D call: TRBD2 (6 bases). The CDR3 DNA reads TGTGCCAGCAGTCCCCATTCTGGAGGGCAATACGAGCAGTACTTC. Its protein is CASSPHSGGQYEQYF.